These 30 T cell receptor beta chains share one sample of origin, sequenced in a study of OX40 agonist ivuxolimab in advanced cancers. Method: immunoSEQ multiplex PCR; TCRdb's copy keeps in-frame clones and lacks some. Found here are about 59,000 clones, approximately 91% of them singletons; the top ten hold 0.76%. The sample here was CD4+ or CD8+ T cells sorted from blood, taken in a trial of the OX40 agonist ivuxolimab. The receptors come from an adult with an advanced solid tumor such as melanoma, head and neck, liver or kidney cancer.

The chain employs TRBV7-3 and TRBJ2-1; 11 bases map to TRBD2. This CDR3 contains 14 residues. With V trimmed by 4 bases and J by 9 bases, 5 bases remained unmatched. Germline V CDR1 and CDR2: SGHTA, FQGTGA. The CDR3 DNA is TGTGCCAGCAGCTCCGGACTAGCGGGTGGTGAGCAGTTCTTC. This sequence encodes CASSSGLAGGEQFF.

The chain links TRBV5-1 to TRBJ2-7; 7 bases align to TRBD1. Losses at the gene ends were 5 bases for V and 1 base for J; bases not matched to a gene: 6. Germline lookup yields CDR1 SGHRS and CDR2 YFSETQ. The CDR3 sequence is 14 residues long. The CDR3 coding sequence is TGCGCCAGCAGTTTTCGACAGGGTTCCTACGAGCAGTACTTC. Translated: CASSFRQGSYEQYF.

The rearrangement uses TRBV5-5 and TRBJ2-7; 8 positions agree with TRBD1. This CDR3 is 14 amino acids long. The V gene's germline CDR1 is SGHKS and CDR2 YYEKEE (reference sequence). V was pared by 2 bases and J by 4 bases, with 5 bases of the junction left unmatched. CDR3 coding DNA: TGTGCCAGCAGCTTCCAGACAGGGGAATACGAGCAGTACTTC. Translating it yields CASSFQTGEYEQYF.

V and J are TRBV5-1 and TRBJ1-4, with D perhaps matching TRBD1 (5 bases). Per the germline V gene, CDR1 is SGHRS and CDR2 is YFSETQ. This CDR3 contains 14 residues. V was shortened by 3 bases and J by 8 bases, with 14 bases between the two germline ends. The DNA for the CDR3 is TGCGCCAGCAGCTCTTGGGGACGGGACGAAAAACTGTTTTTT. This translates into CASSSWGRDEKLFF.

The chain has TRBV7-2 and TRBJ1-1; D is uncertain. Germline V gene data show CDR1 as SGHTA and CDR2 as FQGNSA. This CDR3 is built from 13 residues. V lost 5 bases and J lost 4, with 11 bases in between. CDR3 nucleotide sequence: TGTGCCAGCAGCCAGCAGGTTGTCACTGAAGCTTTCTTT. Protein product: CASSQQVVTEAFF.

The rearrangement links TRBV4-2 to TRBJ2-7; 9 bases are a match to TRBD2. V gave up 0 bases and J gave up 4 bases; unmatched junction bases: 4. Germline CDR1 LGHNA, CDR2 YNFKEQ. CDR3 length equals 15 residues. The CDR3 DNA follows: TGTGCCAGCAGCCAAGATGGTAGCGGGAGTTACGAGCAGTACTTC. Translated, it gives CASSQDGSGSYEQYF.

This chain connects TRBV5-1 to TRBJ2-1; 9 bases agree with TRBD2. Losses at the gene ends were 5 bases for V and 1 base for J; bases not matched to a gene: 10. The V gene's germline CDR1 is SGHRS and CDR2 YFSETQ. CDR3 length: 17 residues. DNA of the CDR3: TGCGCCAGCAGAGCGTTGCGGGAGGGCATTTCCTACAATGAGCAGTTCTTC. It encodes CASRALREGISYNEQFF.

The chain joins TRBV7-3 to TRBJ2-3, with 9 nucleotides matching TRBD2. The CDR3 is 18 amino acids. Looked up from germline, CDR1 is SGHTA and CDR2 is FQGTGA. V gave up 5 bases and J gave up 5 bases; unmatched junction bases: 17. CDR3 nucleotides: TGTGCCAGCAGCCTGGGAATGATAGCGGGAGAGGGCATAGATACGCAGTATTTT. Protein product: CASSLGMIAGEGIDTQYF. The entire variable domain, with the rest obtained from reference TRBV7-3 and TRBJ2-3, is as follows: GAGVSQTPSNKVTEKGKYVELRCDPISGHTALYWYRQSLGQGPEFLIYFQGTGAADDSGLPNDRFFAVRPEGSVSTLKIQRTERGDSAVYLCASSLGMIAGEGIDTQYFGPGTRLTVL.

The CDR3 sequence: CASSFADTEAFF. The DNA for the CDR3 is TGTGCCAGCAGCTTTGCGGACACTGAAGCTTTCTTT. The chain couples TRBV7-2 to TRBJ1-1; D remains ambiguous. Germline-derived CDR1 and CDR2 are SGHTA and FQGNSA. CDR3 size: 12 residues. Trimming shortened V by 3 bases and J by 3 bases, and 5 bases separated the two germline ends.

This clone was detected a few times. The chain combines TRBV7-9 with TRBJ2-7, with D possibly being TRBD2 (7 bases). This CDR3 is built from 15 residues. V dropped 3 bases and J dropped 4 bases, with 16 bases sitting between them. Germline V lookup: CDR1 SEHNR, CDR2 FQNEAQ (reference sequence). The CDR3 DNA is TGTGCCAGCAGCTTGTATCAGGGAGGGGGATACGAGCAGTACTTC. Translating gives CASSLYQGGGYEQYF. Together with reference TRBV7-9 and TRBJ2-7, the CDR3 gives the full variable domain: DTGVSQNPRHKITKRGQNVTFRCDPISEHNRLYWYRQTLGQGPEFLTYFQNEAQLEKSRLLSDRFSAERPKGSFSTLEIQRTEQGDSAMYLCASSLYQGGGYEQYFGPGTRLTVT.

The chain has TRBV7-2 and TRBJ2-1, with 9 positions matching TRBD2. V shed 4 bases and J 6 bases; nucleotides not matched to a gene: 10. The CDR3 runs to 16 residues. Germline CDR1 is SGHTA and CDR2 is FQGNSA. The CDR3 DNA sequence: TGTGCCAGCAGCTGGGGGACTAGCCTTCACCCCAATGAGCAGTTCTTC. It encodes CASSWGTSLHPNEQFF.

The chain recombines TRBV5-1 with TRBJ2-5; 10 bases line up with TRBD1. The CDR3 length is 15 residues. With 4 bases clipped from V and 5 bases from J, the junction kept 8 bases outside the gene matches. CDR1 is SGHRS and CDR2 is YFSETQ in the germline V gene. CDR3 nucleotides: TGCGCCAGCAGCAACAGGGACAGGGGTTTGGAGACCCAGTACTTC. Amino acid sequence: CASSNRDRGLETQYF.

This chain uses TRBV5-4 with TRBJ2-1, with D perhaps TRBD2 (5 bases). Germline V lookup: CDR1 SGHNT, CDR2 YYREEE (reference sequence). This CDR3 is built from 16 residues. V was trimmed by 0 bases and J by 0 bases, leaving 10 bases between them. The DNA of the CDR3 is TGTGCCAGCAGCTTGGCTGGACTTTCCTCCTACAATGAGCAGTTCTTC. Translated, it gives CASSLAGLSSYNEQFF. The whole variable domain, remainder taken from reference TRBV5-4 and TRBJ2-1, is ETGVTQSPTHLIKTRGQQVTLRCSSQSGHNTVSWYQQALGQGPQFIFQYYREEENGRGNFPPRFSGLQFPNYSSELNVNALELDDSALYLCASSLAGLSSYNEQFFGPGTRLTVL.

The gene calls are TRBV19 and TRBJ2-1; 7 nucleotides line up with TRBD2. Germline V gives CDR1 LNHDA, CDR2 SQIVND (reference sequence). The V gene end was trimmed by 3 bases and the J gene end by 4 bases; junction bases not matched to a gene: 9. This CDR3 is 16 amino acids long. CDR3 bases: TGTGCCAGTAGTATCCTTGGTAACGGGAGGTACAATGAGCAGTTCTTC. It is translated as CASSILGNGRYNEQFF. The full variable domain, in which reference TRBV19 and TRBJ2-1 provide the parts outside the CDR3, is DGGITQSPKYLFRKEGQNVTLSCEQNLNHDAMYWYRQDPGQGLRLIYYSQIVNDFQKGDIAEGYSVSREKKESFPLTVTSAQKNPTAFYLCASSILGNGRYNEQFFGPGTRLTVL.

The CDR3 sequence: CASSFREAGETQYF. In nucleotides, the CDR3 is TGTGCCAGCAGCTTTCGGGAGGCGGGAGAGACCCAGTACTTC. The rearrangement links TRBV13 to TRBJ2-5; 7 bases align to TRBD2. This CDR3 spans 14 amino acids. Germline CDR1 PRHDT, CDR2 FYEKMQ (reference sequence). Trimming cost V 3 bases and J 4 bases; bases outside gene matches: 5.

The sample holds one count of this clone. This rearrangement joins TRBV5-1 to TRBJ1-2; 7 bases map to TRBD1. This CDR3 is 13 amino acids long. V gave up 1 base and J gave up 4 bases; unmatched junction bases: 1. Per the germline V gene, CDR1 is SGHRS and CDR2 is YFSETQ. CDR3: CASSLTGVYGYTF. Here the CDR3 DNA reads TGCGCCAGCAGCTTGACAGGGGTCTATGGCTACACCTTC.

The V call is TRBV30, the J call TRBJ1-5, with D unresolved. V dropped 1 base and J dropped 3 bases, with 10 bases sitting between them. The germline CDR1 and CDR2 sequences are GTSNPN and SVGIG (reference sequence). The CDR3 has 14 amino acids. The CDR3 sequence is CAWSGEGTNQPQHF. CDR3 sequence (DNA): TGTGCCTGGAGTGGGGAGGGAACCAATCAGCCCCAGCATTTT.

This clone was seen a single time. The V gene is TRBV2, the J gene TRBJ1-1, with a possible D match to TRBD1 (6 bases). Per the germline V gene, CDR1 is SNHLY and CDR2 is FYNNEI. V dropped 3 bases and J dropped 0 bases, with 17 bases sitting between them. The CDR3 contains 17 residues. CDR3 bases: TGTGCCAGCAGTGAGAGGGGGGGGATGAGGTTGAACACTGAAGCTTTCTTT. Its translation: CASSERGGMRLNTEAFF.

The rearrangement links TRBV28 to TRBJ2-7, with D perhaps matching TRBD2 (6 bases). This CDR3 region has 12 residues. The V end lost 11 bases, the J end lost 7 bases, and 18 bases lay between the germline ends. Per germline, CDR1 MDHEN and CDR2 SYDVKM. CDR3 sequence reads: CAAGTLRLEQYF. CDR3 coding DNA: TGTGCCGCGGGGACTCTACGATTGGAGCAGTACTTC.

This chain links TRBV10-3 with TRBJ1-3; D gene ambiguous. Germline lookup yields CDR1 ENHRY and CDR2 SYGVKD. CDR3 length: 12 amino acids. V lost 0 bases, J lost 6 bases, and 3 bases lay in between. CDR3: CAISESKNTIYF. Written as DNA, the CDR3 is TGTGCCATCAGTGAGTCGAAAAACACCATATATTTT.

This chain uses TRBV7-2 with TRBJ1-4, with a tentative D call TRBD1 (5 bases). Germline CDR1 and CDR2: SGHTA and FQGNSA. V lost 5 bases and J lost 6, with 16 bases in between. The CDR3 is 15 residues long. The CDR3 loop is CASSPDGGGDEKLFF. In DNA form, the CDR3 reads TGTGCCAGCAGCCCAGACGGTGGAGGGGATGAAAAACTGTTTTTT.

The gene calls are TRBV7-9 and TRBJ1-4; D call uncertain. Germline CDR1 reads SEHNR; CDR2 reads FQNEAQ (reference sequence). Trimming took 4 bases from V and 8 from J, leaving 8 bases between them. The CDR3 contains 12 residues. CDR3 in DNA: TGTGCCAGCAGCTCCGGCAGGGAAAAACTGTTTTTT. It yields the protein CASSSGREKLFF.

V and J are TRBV6-1 and TRBJ1-4, with a weak D call TRBD1 (5 bases). Germline V gene data show CDR1 as MNHNS and CDR2 as SASEGT. V lost 1 base, J lost 7 bases, and 13 bases lay in between. The CDR3 runs to 15 residues. This chain's CDR3 is CASSEGGSPFEKLFF. CDR3 bases: TGTGCCAGCAGTGAAGGGGGCAGCCCCTTTGAAAAACTGTTTTTT.

The chain combines TRBV11-2 with TRBJ2-1; D is unclear. The germline V gene has CDR1 SGHAT and CDR2 FQNNGV. This CDR3 is built from 15 residues. Trimming pared 5 bases from V and 10 bases from J, leaving 21 bases between. CDR3 sequence reads: CASSVVLVASEEQFF. CDR3 coding DNA: TGTGCCAGCAGCGTAGTCCTGGTGGCGAGTGAGGAGCAGTTCTTC.

The V gene is TRBV28, the J gene TRBJ2-1; the match to TRBD2 covers 7 bases. V gave up 2 bases and J gave up 9 bases; unmatched junction bases: 13. The CDR3 has 16 residues. Germline lookup yields CDR1 MDHEN and CDR2 SYDVKM. The CDR3 region has the DNA TGTGCCAGCAGTTTACCATCCCGCGGGAGCGGAATTGAGCAGTTCTTC. Protein product: CASSLPSRGSGIEQFF.

A remark on this clone: The junction differs from germline at one of its ends, possibly a read error. The V gene is TRBV28, the J gene TRBJ2-7; D is tentatively TRBD1 or TRBD2 (5 bases each). Germline V gives CDR1 MDHEN, CDR2 SYDVKM. This CDR3 spans 14 amino acids. The CDR3 region is CASRLGDPGYPSDF. Here the CDR3 DNA reads TGTGCCAGCCGCCTGGGGGATCCAGGGTACCCTTCGGACTTC.

This chain connects TRBV7-2 to TRBJ2-1, with a weak D call TRBD2 (6 bases). This CDR3 comprises 14 residues. Germline V gives CDR1 SGHTA, CDR2 FQGNSA. The V and J ends lost 5 bases and 8 bases respectively, with 16 bases between them. CDR3 bases: TGTGCCAGCAGCCGGGACTCTAAGGAGGATGAGCAGTTCTTC. The encoded protein is CASSRDSKEDEQFF.

J is TRBJ2-2 and V is TRBV30, with D possibly matching TRBD1 (6 bases). Germline CDR1 and CDR2: GTSNPN and SVGIG (reference sequence). The CDR3 sequence is 16 residues long. Trimming took 2 bases from V and 4 from J, leaving 17 bases between them. The CDR3, as DNA: TGTGCCTGGAGTCCCCGAGGGGGTAGGAGCACCGGGGAGCTGTTTTTT. Amino acids: CAWSPRGGRSTGELFF.

The V and J genes are TRBV18 and TRBJ2-7; 7 bases match TRBD1. Germline loops: CDR1 KGHSH, CDR2 LQKENI. The CDR3 length is 13 residues. With V trimmed by 6 bases and J by 6 bases, 8 bases remained unmatched. CDR3 in DNA: TGTGCCAGCTCCCCTGACAGGGAAGGCGAGCAGTACTTC. Residues: CASSPDREGEQYF. The variable domain in full, completed from reference TRBV18 and TRBJ2-7, reads NAGVMQNPRHLVRRRGQEARLRCSPMKGHSHVYWYRQLPEEGLKFMVYLQKENIIDESGMPKERFSAEFPKEGPSILRIQQVVRGDSAAYFCASSPDREGEQYFGPGTRLTVT.

This chain links TRBV29-1 with TRBJ2-7; 10 nucleotides match TRBD1. After removal of 5 bases from V and 5 bases from J, the junction contained 3 bases not matched to a gene. CDR1 and CDR2 (germline): SQVTM, ANQGSEA. The CDR3 is 12 residues long. CDR3 sequence (DNA): TGCAGCGTTCAGACAGGGGGCGACGAGCAGTACTTC. Protein: CSVQTGGDEQYF.